This TCR beta chain is from a study of neoadjuvant anti-PD-1 for oral cavity cancer (dated by TCRdb to the early 2020s). Background on the whole study: Before undergoing curative-intent surgical resection, most patients got three to four biweekly nivolumab doses at 3 mg/kg. Patients without progression received a fourth nivolumab dose around day 43 and underwent definitive surgical resection on days 50-56. Under RECIST 1.1, patients with complete response, partial response or stable disease were classed as responders, and patients with progression were classed as non-responders. There were about a dozen patients in the parent correlative cohort, and the response rate was 33%. Broader findings and caveats from the paper: Within PBMCs, T cell clonality (Gini index) was significantly higher in non-responders than responders after neoadjuvant nivolumab. Higher pretreatment blood Treg/Th17 ratios correlated with both higher pretreatment blood TCRbeta clonality and lower post-treatment tumor TCRbeta clonality. Only a few patients per response group were included in the TCR analyses, and larger cohorts for validation were called for by the authors.

According to the study, the label for this sample's time point signals: after neoadjuvant nivolumab, at surgical resection. Patients were newly diagnosed with stage II-IVA oral cavity squamous cell carcinoma and had received no prior systemic or radiation treatment. The cohort was composed of patients with HPV-negative, locally advanced oral cavity squamous cell carcinoma. No culture maintenance or expansion was done, as the peripheral blood mononuclear cells went straight to analysis. Samples were obtained from a longitudinal correlative study of a single-arm phase II trial of neoadjuvant nivolumab in oral cavity squamous cell carcinoma. Subject-matched pre- and post-treatment PBMCs and tumors from three responders and three non-responders were subjected to genomic DNA-based TCRbeta sequencing. Peripheral blood mononuclear cells were collected before nivolumab treatment and again after treatment, at the time of surgery. The Maxwell RSC DNA from Cells kit was used to extract genomic DNA from PBMCs.

Points on this clone: This receptor's antigen is unknown. No much larger clone is present one base from it, and per-base qualities are unavailable.

For deep sequencing, each PBMC sample was run in six replicates, with libraries mostly built from 450 to 550 ng of input genomic DNA. The immunoSEQ hsTCRbeta kit was used to prepare TCRbeta libraries according to the manufacturer's instructions. The completed libraries were mixed into a single pool at 3 nM, then sequenced with an Illumina NovaSeq 6000 S4 flow cell. The study's own analysis went as follows. The immunoSEQ Analyzer handled quality control and preprocessing of the raw data. The analysis was restricted to productive rearrangements, with each unique CDR3 amino acid sequence defining a clonotype. Using the R package tcR, the researchers computed the Gini-Simpson index as their estimate of repertoire clonality. Gini indices were compared with Student's t test, and associations with tumor size change were assessed by Pearson correlation. What TCRdb holds here is the immuneACCESS table cut down to in-frame rearrangements. Part of the clones is not present; checked against another copy, under half of the missing clones reflect an unresolved V gene, and the others are unexplained. That table furnishes V, J and clone size, whereas the DNA furnished D and trimming. The sample profile shows about 42,000 clones; roughly 77% of them were found once. Approximately 5% of the sample goes to the ten largest clones.

The CDR3 runs 15 residues from the cysteine to the phenylalanine. The read is trimmed to its CDR3 DNA, 45 bases read in frame from base 1. V is cut by 2 bases and J by 1 base, and the space between the germline ends is 11 bases. CDR1 MNHEY and CDR2 SVGAGI are derived from the germline V gene. The sequence derives from a person aged 35-79 years with oral cavity squamous cell carcinoma. The starting material was PBMCs, obtained after nivolumab (anti-PD-1) treatment. Rearrangement joined TRBV6-5 to TRBJ1-1; the D gene cannot be resolved reliably. The DNA is TGTGCCAGCAGTTACCTGAGCAGGAGGAACACTGAAGCTTTCTTT. Its translation is CASSYLSRRNTEAFF.